The sequence of this TCR beta chain was determined in a study of T cells in localized non-small cell lung cancer (dated by TCRdb to about 2020). About the full investigation: T cell repertoires of more than 200 early-stage NSCLC patients were analyzed, with tumors being compared against uninvolved tumor-adjacent lungs. The cohort comprised 236 treatment-naïve NSCLC patients with resected, localized lung tumors. Of the NSCLC patients, 129 were male and approximately 99 were female, and the mean age was approximately 66 years. Study-level results and caveats: The highest T cell clonality was observed in uninvolved tumor-adjacent lung, where clonality exceeded that of tumor, suggesting that antigenic responses were more focused in uninvolved tumor-adjacent lung. Higher T cell density in blood was associated with longer overall survival, whereas higher clonality in adjacent lung was associated with shorter survival. Of the top 100 tumor clones, a median of roughly 56 were detected in paired uninvolved adjacent lung; under 35 were also among that lung's top 100. Because multi-region tumor sequencing was not done, intratumor heterogeneity could not be ruled out. Because the study design was exploratory, TCR variables were selected using unadjusted p-values without false-discovery rate correction.

V sheds 7 bases and J sheds 7 bases, leaving 13 bases between their ends. Inclusive of the bounding cysteine and phenylalanine, the CDR3 is 11 residues long. The entry retains the CDR3 DNA only, 33 bases that are in frame from base 1. CDR1 and CDR2, looked up from the germline V gene (reference sequence), are DFQATT and SNEGSKA. A remark on this clone: This receptor's antigen is unknown. No base-level quality is on record; no much larger clone is a single base apart.

TCR beta CDR3 regions were sequenced from DNA using the immunoSEQ Assay. The paper's processing steps were these. To compute T cell density, TCR beta template counts were normalized to usable DNA, which was estimated by amplifying housekeeping genes. Using the preseqR package, richness was estimated by extrapolating to 120,000 templates for tissue samples and 400,000 templates for PBMC samples. Clonality was defined as one minus Pielou's evenness. Differential abundance testing on productive amino-acid clonotypes, with a minimum total count of 5 and an alpha of 0.1, was used to identify tissue-enriched TCRs. The Jaccard Index and the Morisita Overlap Index were used to quantify repertoire overlap between compartments. TCR beta CDR3s were clustered by GLIPH together with public tetramer-defined viral CDR3s, and at least three viral sequences plus V-gene enrichment were required for viral motifs. Not all clones reach the TCRdb copy of this immuneACCESS table, which keeps in-frame sequences only. Checked studies attribute under half of the gap to unresolved V genes and leave the rest unexplained. That table gives V, J and clone size, and the DNA gave D and trimming. This sample is represented by 70,000 to 80,000 clones; approximately 90% of them were singletons. 20% to 25% of the sample goes to the ten largest clones.

At diagnosis, peripheral blood, uninvolved tumor-adjacent lung and tumor were collected and were preserved as a mix of fresh-frozen and FFPE material. For TCR repertoire profiling, the blood samples were analyzed as peripheral blood mononuclear cells. This clonotype was obtained from a woman aged 35-75 years with stage I squamous cell lung carcinoma. The sequence joins TRBV20-1 to TRBJ1-2, with no confident D gene call. Material: peripheral blood, obtained before any cancer treatment. DNA sequence: TGCAGTGTGAGTGATGAGGGTGGCTACACCTTC. Its coded protein is CSVSDEGGYTF.